The 14 T cell receptor beta chains below were found in one sample sequenced in a study of tumor-infiltrating lymphocytes in primary liver carcinoma. Total RNA amounting to about 520 ng was the source from which TCR beta cDNA was made with a constant-region primer. Employing slightly modified ARM-PCR, three nested multiplex PCR rounds were run, and these gave rise to the TCR beta libraries. Running 10 cycles apiece, the first two PCR rounds relied on TRBV1-TRBV30 forward primers together with a C-beta reverse primer. MiXCR, run by TCRdb on the multiplex PCR reads, gives a single entry per CDR3 protein. Of about 96,000 distinct CDR3 sequences listed, 65% to 70% are singletons. Without any cell sorting, roughly 18-30 mg of bulk tissue yielded co-extracted RNA and DNA. The sample consisted of tumor-adjacent normal liver tissue. The receptors originated from a man between 40 and 49 years old with primary liver carcinoma and hepatitis B virus infection.

At least ten counts were recorded for this clonotype. V is TRBV4-2 and J is TRBJ2-7; 16 bases map to TRBD2. The CDR3 length is 21 residues. CDR1 is LGHNA and CDR2 is YNFKEQ in the germline V gene. The V segment lost 5 bases and the J segment 6 bases; nucleotides outside the gene matches: 22. CDR3 DNA sequence: TGTGCCAGCAGCTTATATTTTCAGGGGCGTGGGACTAGCGGGAGGGCCCGCGAGCAGTACTTC. This gives the protein CASSLYFQGRGTSGRAREQYF.

Details on this clonotype: Germline and junction disagree at one end, which may indicate a read error. The V gene is TRBV11-2, the J gene TRBJ2-1; D gene uncertain. The CDR3 has 14 amino acids. Germline-derived CDR1 and CDR2 are SGHAT and FQNNGV. The CDR3 protein is CASSLTGSYNEQLF. CDR3 DNA sequence: TGTGCCAGCAGCCTAACGGGCTCCTACAATGAGCAGCTCTTC.

A note on this clonotype: This CDR3 fails to terminate in the conserved phenylalanine or tryptophan, so it likely reflects a read error. The CDR3 spells CATSPGLPLADTQHL. The CDR3 nucleotides read TGCGCCACTTCACCTGGACTTCCGTTGGCAGATACGCAGCATCTT. V is TRBV10-2 and J is TRBJ2-3; D is uncertain. Gene TRBJ1-5 matches the end of the DNA better, so the J call may be wrong. Germline assignment: CDR1 WSHSY and CDR2 SAAADI. CDR3 length: 15 residues.

The chain has TRBV28 and TRBJ2-7, with TRBD1 matching 7 bases. Germline lookup yields CDR1 MDHEN and CDR2 SYDVKM. V lost 6 bases to trimming and J lost 4 bases; unmatched junction nucleotides: 12. This CDR3 contains 15 residues. The CDR3 loop reads CASSPPDLTGYEQYF. CDR3 bases: TGTGCCAGCAGCCCCCCGGACCTGACAGGGTACGAGCAGTACTTC.

In the case of this clonotype: This likely comes from a read error, as the CDR3 has no conserved phenylalanine or tryptophan at its end. The chain is built from TRBV11-2 and TRBJ2-3; no definite D call. This CDR3 has 15 residues. Looked up from germline, CDR1 is SGHAT and CDR2 is FQNNGV. DNA of the CDR3: TGTGCCAGCTGCTTAGCTCAGCTAAGCACAGATACGCAGTATTCT. Translating it yields CASCLAQLSTDTQYS.

Turning to this clonotype: An end of the junction differs from the germline gene, which may be a read error. The chain links TRBV12-3 or TRBV12-4 to TRBJ2-3; D perhaps matches TRBD1 (5 bases). This CDR3 has 20 amino acids. DNA of the CDR3: TGTGCCAGCAGTTTCCACCCCACTGCCTTTAGGATAGGGGAAACAGATACGAAGTATTTT. It yields the protein CASSFHPTAFRIGETDTKYF.

Remarks on this clonotype: A much larger clone lies a single base off, so this may be a read error. The chain combines TRBV30 with TRBJ1-6; 9 nucleotides line up with TRBD1. With 5 bases clipped from V and 5 bases from J, the junction kept 4 bases outside the gene matches. CDR3 length: 14 residues. The germline gives CDR1 GTSNPN, CDR2 SVGIG (reference sequence). The DNA for the CDR3 is TGTGCCTGGGGTGACAGGGGGAATAATTCACCCCTCCACTTT. This codes for CAWGDRGNNSPLHF.

Details on this clonotype: A much larger clone differs by one base, so this may be a read error. The chain couples TRBV6-2 or TRBV6-3 to TRBJ1-2, with TRBD1 matching 9 bases. CDR1 is MNHEY, CDR2 SVGEGT, per germline. The CDR3 consists of 16 residues. The V segment lost 7 bases and the J segment 0 bases; nucleotides outside the gene matches: 9. CDR3 DNA sequence: TGTGCCAGCAACGAGGGACAGGGAACAACTAACTATGGCTACACCTTC. Protein: CASNEGQGTTNYGYTF.

As regards this clonotype: Because it lacks the conserved phenylalanine or tryptophan at the end, this CDR3 is likely a read error. The genes are TRBV29-1 and TRBJ2-3; the D gene is possibly TRBD1 (5 bases). Germline loops: CDR1 SQVTM, CDR2 ANQGSEA. The CDR3 loop spans 12 amino acids. CDR3 nucleotides: TGCAGCGTAGAAGGGGTAGGAGATACGCAGTATCTT. It yields the protein CSVEGVGDTQYL.

Regarding this clonotype: Relative to the germline gene, one junction end is altered; a read error may explain this. The chain carries TRBV11-2 and TRBJ2-7; no clear D. The CDR3 loop spans 15 amino acids. Germline V gives CDR1 SGHAT, CDR2 FQNNGV. CDR3 bases: TGTGCCAGCAGCTCGTGGGAACTCCTATCCTACGAGCGGTACTTC. Its protein is CASSSWELLSYERYF.

This clonotype was recorded only once. A read error may account for a junction end that differs from germline. V and J are TRBV4-2 and TRBJ2-1, with 9 bases lining up with TRBD2. The V gene's germline CDR1 is LGHNA and CDR2 YNFKEQ. The CDR3 covers 16 residues. CDR3 in amino acids: CARSQDLAGSMDEQFF. Written as DNA, the CDR3 is TGTGCCAGAAGCCAAGACCTAGCGGGGTCGATGGATGAGCAGTTCTTC.

With regard to this clonotype: A read error may be the cause here, since a much bigger clone is one base away. The chain carries TRBV10-3 and TRBJ2-1; 10 bases align to TRBD2. Germline assignment: CDR1 ENHRY and CDR2 SYGVKD. V lost 10 bases to trimming and J lost 8 bases; unmatched junction nucleotides: 14. This CDR3 region has 15 residues. Here the CDR3 DNA reads TGTGCCACCCCACACACAGCGGGAGGGCCAGATGAGCAGTTCTTC. Amino acids: CATPHTAGGPDEQFF.

As for this clonotype: A much bigger clone sits one base away, suggesting this may be a read error. V and J are TRBV29-1 and TRBJ1-1; D not certain. CDR1 and CDR2 from the germline V gene are SQVTM and ANQGSEA. V lost 7 bases, J lost 2 bases, and 14 bases lay in between. There are 13 residues in the CDR3. The CDR3 nucleotides read TGCAGCGCAAAGAGGGTGACTAACACTGAAGCTTTCTTT. This gives the protein CSAKRVTNTEAFF. Based on the CDR3 plus reference TRBV29-1 and TRBJ1-1, the full variable domain is SAVISQKPSRDICQRGTSLTIQCQVDSQVTMMFWYRQQPGQSLTLIATANQGSEATYESGFVIDKFPISRPNLTFSTLTVSNMSPEDSSIYLCSAKRVTNTEAFFGQGTRLTVV.

For this clonotype: Germline and junction disagree at one end, which may indicate a read error. This chain joins TRBV28 and TRBJ2-1; tentatively, D is TRBD2 (5 bases). The germline V gene encodes CDR1 MDHEN and CDR2 SYDVKM. The CDR3 totals 13 residues. CDR3 coding DNA: TGTGCTAGCAAAGAAGCGAGGGACAATGAGCAGTTCTTC. Translating it yields CASKEARDNEQFF.